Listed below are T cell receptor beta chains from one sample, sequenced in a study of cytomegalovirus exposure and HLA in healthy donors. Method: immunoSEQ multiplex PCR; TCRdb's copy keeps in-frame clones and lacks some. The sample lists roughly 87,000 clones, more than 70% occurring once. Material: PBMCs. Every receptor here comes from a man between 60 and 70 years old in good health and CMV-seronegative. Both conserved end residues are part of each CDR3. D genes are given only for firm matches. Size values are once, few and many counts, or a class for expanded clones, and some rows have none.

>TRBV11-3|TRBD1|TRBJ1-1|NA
CASPQGAMKAFF
TGTGCCAGCCCTCAGGGGGCGATGAAAGCTTTCTTT
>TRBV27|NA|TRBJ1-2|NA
CASSLDGGADGYTF
TGTGCCAGCAGTTTAGACGGGGGGGCGGATGGCTACACCTTC
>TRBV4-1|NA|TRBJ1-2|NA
CASSLDPLGRYGYTF
TGCGCCAGCAGCCTCGACCCACTAGGGCGCTATGGCTACACCTTC
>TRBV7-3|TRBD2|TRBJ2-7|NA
CASSPSGGFSYEQYF
TGTGCCAGCAGCCCTAGCGGGGGGTTCTCCTACGAGCAGTACTTC
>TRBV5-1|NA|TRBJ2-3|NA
CASSLGAGAPDTQYF
TGCGCCAGCAGCTTGGGGGCGGGGGCCCCAGATACGCAGTATTTT
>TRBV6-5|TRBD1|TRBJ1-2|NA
CASSFSPGQGAGYTF
TGTGCCAGCAGTTTCTCCCCGGGACAGGGGGCAGGCTACACCTTC
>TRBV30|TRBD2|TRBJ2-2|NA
CAWSASSGGAEELFF
TGTGCCTGGAGTGCGTCTAGCGGGGGGGCGGAGGAGCTGTTTTTT
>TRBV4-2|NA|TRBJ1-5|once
CASSPGGGNQPQHF
TGTGCCAGCAGCCCCGGGGGAGGCAATCAGCCCCAGCATTTT
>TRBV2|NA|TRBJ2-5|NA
CASSEGGAWEETQYF
TGTGCCAGCAGCGAGGGCGGGGCCTGGGAGGAGACCCAGTACTTC
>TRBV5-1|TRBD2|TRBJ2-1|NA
CASSRLAGDGEQFF
TGCGCCAGCAGCCGACTAGCGGGGGATGGGGAGCAGTTCTTC
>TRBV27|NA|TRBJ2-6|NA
CASSFSGANVLTF
TGTGCCAGCAGTTTCTCCGGGGCCAACGTCCTGACTTTC
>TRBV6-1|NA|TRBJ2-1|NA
CASVTGTMYNEQFF
TGTGCCAGTGTTACCGGGACAATGTACAATGAGCAGTTCTTC
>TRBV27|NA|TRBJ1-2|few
CASSLRTAIRYTF
TGTGCCAGCAGTTTAAGGACAGCCATACGCTACACCTTC
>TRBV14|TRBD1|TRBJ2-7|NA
CASSPGQSYEQYF
TGTGCCAGCAGCCCGGGACAGTCCTACGAGCAGTACTTC
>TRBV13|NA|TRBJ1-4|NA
CASSLYRSGNEKLFF
TGTGCCAGCAGCTTGTACAGGAGTGGTAATGAAAAACTGTTTTTT
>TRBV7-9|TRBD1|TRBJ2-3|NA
CASSLYAGTDVFSTDTQYF
TGTGCCAGCAGCTTATACGCCGGGACAGATGTTTTTTCCACAGATACGCAGTATTTT
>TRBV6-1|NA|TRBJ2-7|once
CASSAGAFYEQYF
TGTGCCAGCAGTGCAGGGGCGTTCTACGAGCAGTACTTC
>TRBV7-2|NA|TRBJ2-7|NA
CASSARTGSSYEQYF
TGTGCCAGCAGCGCCCGGACGGGAAGCTCCTACGAGCAGTACTTC
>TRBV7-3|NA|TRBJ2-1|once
CASSLTSGYNEQFF
TGTGCCAGCAGCTTGACTAGTGGGTACAATGAGCAGTTCTTC
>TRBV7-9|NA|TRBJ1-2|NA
CSSSREGRERGYTF
TGTTCCAGCAGCCGGGAGGGGAGGGAACGTGGCTACACCTTC
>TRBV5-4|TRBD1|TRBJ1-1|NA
CARPRDRGSNTEAFF
TGTGCCAGACCCCGGGACAGGGGTTCCAACACTGAAGCTTTCTTT
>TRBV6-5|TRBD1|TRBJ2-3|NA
CASRPTGLSTDTQYF
TGTGCCAGCAGACCGACAGGGTTGAGCACAGATACGCAGTATTTT
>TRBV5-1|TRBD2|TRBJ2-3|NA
CASSRSGLAAESTDTQYF
TGCGCCAGCAGCCGCTCCGGACTAGCGGCTGAAAGCACAGATACGCAGTATTTT
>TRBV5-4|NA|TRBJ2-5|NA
CASSLGISNSVQETQYF
TGTGCCAGCAGCTTGGGAATATCGAACTCCGTACAAGAGACCCAGTACTTC
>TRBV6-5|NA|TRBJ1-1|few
CASRRSTGEAEAFF
TGTGCCAGCCGACGATCGACGGGGGAGGCTGAAGCTTTCTTT
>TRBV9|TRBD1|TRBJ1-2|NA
CASGLQGAAGYTF
TGTGCCAGCGGCCTACAGGGGGCGGCTGGCTACACCTTC
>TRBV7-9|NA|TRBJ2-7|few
CASSSGTYEQYF
TGTGCCAGCAGCTCAGGAACCTACGAGCAGTACTTC
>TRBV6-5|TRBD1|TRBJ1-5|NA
CASSRGDDQPQHF
TGTGCCAGCAGCAGGGGGGATGATCAGCCCCAGCATTTT
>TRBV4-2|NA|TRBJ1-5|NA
CASNLSTLHNQPQHF
TGTGCCAGCAACCTAAGCACCCTGCACAATCAGCCCCAGCATTTT
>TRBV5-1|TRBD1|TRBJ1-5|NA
CASSPEPGQPNQPQHF
TGCGCCAGCAGCCCGGAACCGGGACAGCCCAATCAGCCCCAGCATTTT